One sample yielded the 2 T cell receptor beta chains listed below, sequenced in a study of PD-L1 blockade in urothelial cancer. This table comes from immunoSEQ multiplex PCR, and its TCRdb copy is limited to in-frame clones, with some not included. The sample lists 83,000 or so clones; roughly 83% were seen once. Time point noted: peripheral blood 6 weeks after treatment start. Sequenced material: PBMCs, taken around atezolizumab (anti-PD-L1) treatment. These receptors came from a man in his 70s with urothelial cancer.

The chain has TRBV2 and TRBJ1-5; D unclear. CDR3 length: 13 residues. Per the germline V gene, CDR1 is SNHLY and CDR2 is FYNNEI. The V end was cut by 7 bases, the J end by 5 bases, with 12 bases between. The CDR3: CASKGSGYQPQHF. The CDR3 nucleotides read TGTGCCAGCAAGGGCAGCGGCTATCAGCCCCAGCATTTT.

This clone has a handful of counts. The chain couples TRBV5-3 to TRBJ2-5; D perhaps matches TRBD2 (5 bases). TRBV5-3 is an ORF; its function is uncertain. Between the trimmed V and J ends, which lost 4 bases and 2 bases, there was a span of 18 bases. The CDR3 is made up of 16 amino acids. The CDR3 loop reads CARSLPGREGQETQYF. The CDR3, as DNA: TGTGCCAGAAGCCTACCAGGACGGGAAGGACAAGAGACCCAGTACTTC.